This TCR beta chain is drawn from a study of shared clonotypes between healthy human individuals. Study results and limitations: Owing to a small donor count, the genetic and exposure-history diversity represented was limited.

Worth noting for this clone: The antigen is unknown.

In the authors' workflow: Owing to the provision of junction-only sequences devoid of quality scores by immunoSEQ, filtering differed. The assay was immunoSEQ multiplex PCR, and TCRdb's table has in-frame clones only and misses some. V and J calls and clone size are given by that table; D and trimming were obtained from the DNA. The repertoire holds about 490,000 clones, with 79% as singletons. The receptor's source is a woman aged 40 to 50 in good health. Some clones in this sample may be carry-over from other donors' samples. The sequenced sample was PBMCs.

CDR3 residues: CASSLNTRASYNEQFF. DNA of the CDR3: TGCGCCAGCAGCTTGAACACTAGAGCCTCATACAATGAGCAGTTCTTC. This chain connects TRBV5-1 to TRBJ2-1; tentatively, D is TRBD2 (5 bases). V lost 1 base to trimming and J lost 4 bases, with 15 bases between them. CDR1 and CDR2 from the germline V gene are SGHRS and YFSETQ. The CDR3 has 16 amino acids.